Sequencing of this T cell receptor (beta chain) was carried out in a study of T cell repertoires in cytomegalovirus infection. Broader study findings: Clonotype analysis showed dominance of the ex vivo response by HLA-C-restricted CMV-specific TCR beta clonotypes. Totalled public TCR beta family frequency picked out people who carried CMV plus the relevant HLA.

With 4 bases clipped from V and 1 base from J, the junction kept 12 bases outside the gene matches. The CDR3 has 18 residues. Germline CDR1 and CDR2: LGHNA and YNFKEQ. Comment on this clonotype: Its matching antigen is unknown.

Using its own MiXCR run on the reads, TCRdb lists one record per CDR3 protein. The sample holds a few hundred thousand distinct CDR3 sequences; more than 20% are singletons and the top ten take less than 15%. The sequence derives from a human donor in good health (CMV status not recorded). Some clones in this sample may be carry-over from other donors' samples. Sequences were obtained from PBMCs. This rearrangement joins TRBV4-2 to TRBJ2-2; 7 positions agree with TRBD2. CDR3 protein: CASSPSGRGGLNTGELFF. The CDR3 DNA is TGTGCCAGCAGCCCATCGGGGAGGGGAGGACTGAACACCGGGGAGCTGTTTTTT.